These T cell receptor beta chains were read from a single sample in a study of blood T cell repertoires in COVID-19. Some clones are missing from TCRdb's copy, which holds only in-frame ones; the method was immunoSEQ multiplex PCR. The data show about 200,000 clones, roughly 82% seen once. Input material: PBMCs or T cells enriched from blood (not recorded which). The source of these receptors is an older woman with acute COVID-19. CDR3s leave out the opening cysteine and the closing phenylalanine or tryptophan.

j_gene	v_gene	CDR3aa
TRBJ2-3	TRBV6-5	ASSPGLAADTQY
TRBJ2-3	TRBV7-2	ASSTQRSTSTDTQY
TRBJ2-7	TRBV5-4	ASSLISRPPPYEQY
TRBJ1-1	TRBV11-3	ASSLGDTDTEAF
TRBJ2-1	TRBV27	ASRGLAGVNEQF
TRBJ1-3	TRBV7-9	ASSLSLRASGNTIY
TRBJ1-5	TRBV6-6	ASSARNQPQH
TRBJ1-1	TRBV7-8	ASSSRTGGETEAF
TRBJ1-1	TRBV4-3	ASSHPLSTEAF
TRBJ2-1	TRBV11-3	ASSVDRGRYNEQF
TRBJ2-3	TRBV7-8	ASSKDRSDTQY
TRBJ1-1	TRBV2	ASLRGMNTEAF
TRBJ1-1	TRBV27	ASSLVMNTEAF
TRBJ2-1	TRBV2	ASRETGLPF
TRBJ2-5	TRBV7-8	ASSLDPRQAGKETQY
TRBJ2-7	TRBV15	ATSGWGRPYEQY
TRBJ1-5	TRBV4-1	ASSQDRSRQGPQH
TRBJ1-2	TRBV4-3	ASSQEGTGANYGYT
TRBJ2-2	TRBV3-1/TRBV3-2	ASSQGAGTGELF
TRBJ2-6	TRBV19	ASSPRSGANVLT
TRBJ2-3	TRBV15	ATSREAAGGPTITDTQY
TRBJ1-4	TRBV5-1	ASSLGPEGEKLF
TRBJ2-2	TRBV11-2	ASRLTSGRGGELF
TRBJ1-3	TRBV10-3	AISPDRGSGNTIY
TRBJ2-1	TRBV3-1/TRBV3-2	ASSQASGGAINNEQF
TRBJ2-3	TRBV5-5	ASLGLAGSDTQY
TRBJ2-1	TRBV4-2	ASSLTGSNEQF
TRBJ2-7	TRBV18	ASSPPAQGAREQY
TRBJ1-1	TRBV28	ASSFSGVGAGTKNTEAF
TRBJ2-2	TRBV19	ASSASGRASGELF
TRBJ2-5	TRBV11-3	ASSFRDRQETQY
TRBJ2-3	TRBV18	ASSPLAGADTQY
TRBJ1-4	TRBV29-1	SVTMDRSNEKLF
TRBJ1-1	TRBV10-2	ASSEIGRLRAEAF
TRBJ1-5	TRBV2	ASTGDTGQPQH
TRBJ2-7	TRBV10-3	ATWEGINEQY
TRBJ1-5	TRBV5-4	ASSWTGRYEQPQH
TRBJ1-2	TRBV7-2	ASSLSRSHYGYT
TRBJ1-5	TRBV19	ASCPGTGVDSNQPQH
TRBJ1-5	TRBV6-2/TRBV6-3	ASSYIQGAQH
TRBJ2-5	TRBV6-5	ATWRSGQETQY
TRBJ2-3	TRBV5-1	ASSSPGLAGSSQY
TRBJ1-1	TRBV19	ASSPRLPEAF
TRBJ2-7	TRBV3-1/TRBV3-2	ASSGRDRGVRYEQY
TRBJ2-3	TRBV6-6	ASGTATDTQY
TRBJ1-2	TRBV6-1	ASSPGEWSYT
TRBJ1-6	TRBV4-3	ASSQEKMRARNSPLH
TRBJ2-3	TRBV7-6	ASSSRDGRYTDTQY
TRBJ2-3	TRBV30	AWSVGAGGPGDTQY
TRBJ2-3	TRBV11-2	ASSLVSRGSSTDTQY
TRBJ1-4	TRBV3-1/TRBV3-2	ASSQQGTNEKLF
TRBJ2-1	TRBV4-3	ASSQDGGSYNEQF
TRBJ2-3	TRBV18	ASSPRTLAGSLDTQY
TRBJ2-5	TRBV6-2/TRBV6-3	ASSFMRQETQY
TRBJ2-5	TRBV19	ASNIGTAQETQY